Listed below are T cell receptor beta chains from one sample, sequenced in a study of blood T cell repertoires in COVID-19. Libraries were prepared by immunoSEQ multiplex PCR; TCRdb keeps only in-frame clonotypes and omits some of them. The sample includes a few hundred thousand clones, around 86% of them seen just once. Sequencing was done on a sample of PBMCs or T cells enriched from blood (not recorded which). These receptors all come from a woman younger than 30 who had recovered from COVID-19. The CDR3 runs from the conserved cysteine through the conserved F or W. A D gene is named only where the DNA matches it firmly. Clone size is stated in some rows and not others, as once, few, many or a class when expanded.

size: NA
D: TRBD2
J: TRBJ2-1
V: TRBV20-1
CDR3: CSASTSALYNEQFF
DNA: TGCAGTGCTAGTACTAGCGCCTTATACAATGAGCAGTTCTTC

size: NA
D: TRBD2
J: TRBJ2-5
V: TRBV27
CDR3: CASSLAGGPQETQYF
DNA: TGTGCCAGCAGTTTGGCGGGAGGGCCCCAAGAGACCCAGTACTTC

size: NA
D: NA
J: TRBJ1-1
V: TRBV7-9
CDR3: CASTPGGPHLGAFF
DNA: TGTGCCAGCACCCCGGGGGGGCCCCATCTCGGAGCTTTCTTT

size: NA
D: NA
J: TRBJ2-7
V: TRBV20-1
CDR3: CSASQGYEQYF
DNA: TGCAGTGCTAGTCAGGGGTACGAGCAGTACTTC

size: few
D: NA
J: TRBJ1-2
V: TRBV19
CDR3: CASSIVGASDKSYGYTF
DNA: TGTGCCAGTAGTATAGTTGGGGCTTCGGACAAGTCCTATGGCTACACCTTC

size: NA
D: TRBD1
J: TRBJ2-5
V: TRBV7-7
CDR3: CASSLDREETQYF
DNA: TGTGCTAGCAGCTTAGACAGGGAAGAGACCCAGTACTTC

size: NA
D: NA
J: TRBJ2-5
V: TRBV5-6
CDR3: CASTTPRETQYF
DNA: TGTGCCAGCACCACCCCGCGGGAGACCCAGTACTTC

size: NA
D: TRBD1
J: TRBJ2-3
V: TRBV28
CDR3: CASRAGTGSDTQYF
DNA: TGTGCCAGCAGAGCAGGGACAGGGTCGGATACGCAGTATTTT

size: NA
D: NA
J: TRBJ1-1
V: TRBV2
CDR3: CASSIGTDALNTEAFF
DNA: TGTGCCAGCAGTATAGGGACTGACGCTTTGAACACTGAAGCTTTCTTT

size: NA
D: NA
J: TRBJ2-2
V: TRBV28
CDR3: CASSSGQKTGELFF
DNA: TGTGCCAGCAGCTCCGGACAGAAGACCGGGGAGCTGTTTTTT

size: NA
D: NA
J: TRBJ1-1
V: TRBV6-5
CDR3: CASSHQGWVEAFF
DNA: TGTGCCAGCAGCCATCAGGGTTGGGTTGAAGCTTTCTTT

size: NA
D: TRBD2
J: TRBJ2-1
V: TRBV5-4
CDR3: CASSPKASGGESRAYNEQFF
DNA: TGTGCCAGCAGTCCCAAGGCTAGCGGGGGAGAATCCAGAGCCTACAATGAGCAGTTCTTC

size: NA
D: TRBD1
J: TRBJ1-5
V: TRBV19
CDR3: CASSARTGASNQPQHF
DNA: TGTGCCAGTAGTGCTCGGACAGGGGCTTCCAATCAGCCCCAGCATTTT

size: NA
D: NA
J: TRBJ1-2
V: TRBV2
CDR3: CASSEVRGGYGYTF
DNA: TGTGCCAGCAGTGAAGTAAGGGGCGGCTATGGCTACACCTTC

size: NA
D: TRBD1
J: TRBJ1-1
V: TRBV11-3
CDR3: CASSLGQGYMNTEAFF
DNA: TGTGCCAGCAGCTTAGGACAGGGGTACATGAACACTGAAGCTTTCTTT

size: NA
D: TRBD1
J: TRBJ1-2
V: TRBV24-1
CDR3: CATSDEGQGAYGYTF
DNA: TGTGCCACCAGTGACGAGGGACAGGGGGCATATGGCTACACCTTC

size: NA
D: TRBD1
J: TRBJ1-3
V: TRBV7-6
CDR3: CASRQDRGHGNTIYF
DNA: TGTGCCAGCAGACAAGACAGGGGGCATGGAAACACCATATATTTT

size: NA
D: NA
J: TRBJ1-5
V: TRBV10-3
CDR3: CAISESQAVVDRAQHF
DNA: TGTGCCATCAGTGAGTCACAGGCAGTGGTAGATAGGGCCCAGCATTTT

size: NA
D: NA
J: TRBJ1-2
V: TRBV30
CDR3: CAWSEGPTMGYGYTF
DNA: TGTGCCTGGAGTGAGGGGCCGACAATGGGCTATGGCTACACCTTC

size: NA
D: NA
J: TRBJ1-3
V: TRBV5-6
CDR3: CASSLAVDGRNTIYF
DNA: TGTGCCAGCAGCTTGGCCGTGGACGGGAGAAACACCATATATTTT

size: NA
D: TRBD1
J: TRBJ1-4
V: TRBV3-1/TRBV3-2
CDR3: CASSQWTGHATNEKLFF
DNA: TGTGCCAGCAGCCAATGGACAGGACACGCAACTAATGAAAAACTGTTTTTT

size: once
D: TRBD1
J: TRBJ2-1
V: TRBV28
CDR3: CASSRAGTGPYNEQFF
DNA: TGTGCCAGCAGTCGGGCCGGGACAGGCCCCTACAATGAGCAGTTCTTC

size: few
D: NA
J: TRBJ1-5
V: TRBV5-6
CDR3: CASSWSGSEYSNQPQHF
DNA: TGTGCCAGCAGCTGGTCGGGGAGCGAGTATAGCAATCAGCCCCAGCATTTT

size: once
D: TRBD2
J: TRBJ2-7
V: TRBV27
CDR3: CASSPLAGVYEQYF
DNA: TGTGCCAGCAGTCCGCTGGCGGGGGTCTACGAGCAGTACTTC

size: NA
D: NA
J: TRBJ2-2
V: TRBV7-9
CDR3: CASSFRARKAGELFF
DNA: TGTGCCAGCAGCTTCAGGGCTAGGAAGGCCGGGGAGCTGTTTTTT

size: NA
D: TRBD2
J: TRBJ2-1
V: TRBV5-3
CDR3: CARSLVGTSVVFEQFF
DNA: TGTGCCAGAAGCTTGGTCGGGACTAGCGTTGTCTTTGAGCAGTTCTTC

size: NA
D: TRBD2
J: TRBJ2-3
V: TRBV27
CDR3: CASSLSSGRSTDTQYF
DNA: TGTGCCAGCAGTTTATCTAGCGGGCGGAGCACAGATACGCAGTATTTT

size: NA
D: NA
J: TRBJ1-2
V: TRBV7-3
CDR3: CASSPGGGLNYGYTF
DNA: TGTGCCAGCAGCCCCGGGGGGGGGCTGAACTATGGCTACACCTTC

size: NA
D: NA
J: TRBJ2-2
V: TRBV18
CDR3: CASSPPTEPNTGELFF
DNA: TGTGCCAGCTCACCGCCCACGGAGCCGAACACCGGGGAGCTGTTTTTT

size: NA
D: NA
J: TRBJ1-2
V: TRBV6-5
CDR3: CASRGTSGSFSGYTF
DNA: TGTGCCAGCAGGGGGACATCGGGGAGTTTTAGTGGCTACACCTTC

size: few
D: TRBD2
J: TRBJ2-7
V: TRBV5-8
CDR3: CASSLDGTAGADEQYF
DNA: TGTGCCAGCAGCTTGGATGGTACCGCGGGAGCGGATGAGCAGTACTTC

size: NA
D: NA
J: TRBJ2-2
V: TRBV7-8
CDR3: CASFAENTGELFF
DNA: TGTGCCAGCTTTGCGGAGAACACCGGGGAGCTGTTTTTT

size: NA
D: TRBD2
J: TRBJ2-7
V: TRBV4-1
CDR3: CASSNGLAGGPPYEQYF
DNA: TGCGCCAGCAGTAATGGGCTAGCGGGAGGGCCCCCTTACGAGCAGTACTTC

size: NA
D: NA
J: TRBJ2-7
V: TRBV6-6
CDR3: CASSSQGEQYF
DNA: TGTGCCAGCAGTTCCCAGGGCGAGCAGTACTTC

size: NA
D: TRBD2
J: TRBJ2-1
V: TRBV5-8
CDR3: CASSLNPKLAGALNEQFF
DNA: TGTGCCAGCAGCTTGAACCCAAAACTAGCGGGGGCCCTCAATGAGCAGTTCTTC

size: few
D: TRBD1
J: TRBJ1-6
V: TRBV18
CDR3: CASSLGQPEFAPLHF
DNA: TGTGCCAGCTCGCTGGGACAGCCGGAATTCGCACCCCTCCACTTT

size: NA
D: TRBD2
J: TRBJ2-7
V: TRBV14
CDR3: CASSRRLAESYEQYF
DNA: TGTGCCAGCAGCCGGCGACTAGCGGAGAGCTACGAGCAGTACTTC

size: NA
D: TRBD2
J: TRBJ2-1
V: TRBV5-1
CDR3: CASSSTASGGYNEQFF
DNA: TGCGCCAGCAGCTCAACCGCTAGCGGGGGCTACAATGAGCAGTTCTTC

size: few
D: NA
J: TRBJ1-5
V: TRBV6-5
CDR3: CASSYIGHTSNQPQHF
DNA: TGTGCCAGCAGTTACATAGGACACACGAGCAATCAGCCCCAGCATTTT

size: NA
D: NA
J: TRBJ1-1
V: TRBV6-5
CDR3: CASSRGWAEAFF
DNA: TGTGCCAGCAGCAGGGGTTGGGCTGAAGCTTTCTTT

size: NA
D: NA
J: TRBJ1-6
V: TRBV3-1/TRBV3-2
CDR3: CASSQFRGENSPLHF
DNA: TGTGCCAGCAGCCAGTTCCGGGGAGAGAATTCACCCCTCCACTTT

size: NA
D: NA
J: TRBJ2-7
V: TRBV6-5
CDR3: CASSYLAGSYEQYF
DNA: TGTGCCAGCAGTTACTTAGCCGGTTCCTACGAGCAGTACTTC